This T cell receptor beta chain was recovered during a study of T-cell memory formation after mild COVID-19 (dated by TCRdb to the early 2020s). Background on the whole study: Most TCR sequence clusters were specific to one of the two donors. T-cell clones expanding and contracting after mild COVID-19 in two donors were tracked by longitudinal TCRalpha and TCRbeta repertoire sequencing. Two young, previously healthy adult volunteers made up the cohort, one male and one female.

Ficoll-Paque density gradient centrifugation was the method used to isolate PBMCs. In regard to this clonotype: Its binding antigen is unknown. No qualities accompany the bases; no much larger clone lies one base away.

Via the germline V gene (reference sequence), CDR1 is PRHDT and CDR2 FYEKMQ. The CDR3 starts with the cysteine, ends with the phenylalanine, and has 15 residues. Of the read, only the CDR3 DNA is kept; its 45 bases are in frame from base 1. V and J lose 5 bases and 8 bases, and a span of 18 bases separates them. Broad study findings and their caveats: SARS-CoV-2 specificity was not confirmed for the second-wave clones peaking on day 37. Some responding clones were found in pre-infection memory, which suggests that pre-existing cross-reactive memory T cells took part in the SARS-CoV-2 response. The study included only a couple of mild cases, and larger cohorts that include severe cases with pre-infection samples were judged to be necessary. From day 15 to 85, contracting clones showed balanced CD4/CD8 phenotypes, whereas a second wave of clones that expanded from day 15 to 37 leaned towards CD4+. Contracting CD4+ clones were located mainly in the CM and EM memory subsets, whereas CD8+ clones were found to be enriched in EMRA.

Sequencing was performed on an Illumina NovaSeq 6000. cDNA libraries for TCRalpha and TCRbeta were prepared by 5'RACE using constant-segment primers, with sample barcodes and unique molecular identifiers added. RNA was extracted from every sample with Trizol reagent. Library amplification was performed in two PCR steps, and a second sample barcode and Illumina TruSeq adapters were introduced in the second step. Sequencing of the libraries was done on an Illumina NovaSeq, producing 2 x 150 bp paired-end reads. The authors' pipeline ran thus. With migec v1.2.7, reads were demultiplexed and then collapsed into UMI-guided consensus sequences. Using mixcr v2.1.11, UMI consensuses were aligned to TRA and TRB V and J templates and then assembled into clonotypes. A clonotype was counted as expanded or contracted only if both edgeR and NoisET called the change significant, with noise models trained on biological replicates. edgeR calls used a false discovery rate-adjusted p below 0.01 and a log2 fold-change threshold of 1. As an exploratory analysis of dynamics, max-normalized trajectories of the 1000 most abundant clonotypes were examined by PCA with hierarchical clustering. Separately sequenced CD4+ and CD8+ repertoires were used to assign a CD4 or CD8 phenotype to each responding clone. TCRdb reanalyzed the raw reads on its own, using fastp at Q25 for trimming and MiXCR for clone calling, and kept in-frame beta chains. Each CDR3 protein gets just one entry, which takes the most common genes and DNA from the rows behind it. Here the V and J calls rest on TCRdb's processing, not on the authors' analysis. The table for this sample lists a few hundred thousand distinct CDR3 sequences; roughly an eighth of them were counted only once. Roughly 21% of the sample rests with the top ten.

This sequence uses TRBV13 and TRBJ1-4; the D region possibly corresponds to TRBD1 (6 bases align). This receptor was identified in a young man who had mild COVID-19 (a few samples of this study predate the infection). The sample titles of this study are shuffled in the database, so cell type and time point are left out; the donor was told from shared clones. The source material was PBMCs or a T cell subset sorted from them (not recorded which). The DNA is TGTGCCAGCAGCAACCGGGACAACGGTGGCGAAAAACTGTTTTTT. It specifies CASSNRDNGGEKLFF.